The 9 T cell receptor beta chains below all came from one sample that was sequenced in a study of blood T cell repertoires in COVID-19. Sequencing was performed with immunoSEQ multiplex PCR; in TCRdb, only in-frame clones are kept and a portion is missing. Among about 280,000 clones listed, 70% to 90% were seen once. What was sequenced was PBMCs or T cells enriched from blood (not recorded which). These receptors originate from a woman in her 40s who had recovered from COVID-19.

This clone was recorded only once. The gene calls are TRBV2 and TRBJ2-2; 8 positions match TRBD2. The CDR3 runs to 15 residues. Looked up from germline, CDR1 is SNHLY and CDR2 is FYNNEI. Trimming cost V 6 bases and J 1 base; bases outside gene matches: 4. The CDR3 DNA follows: TGTGCCAGCAGGGGGCTAGCGGGGAACACCGGGGAGCTGTTTTTT. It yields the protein CASRGLAGNTGELFF.

The CDR3 spells CAWSEGTVLSGANVLTF. Written as DNA, the CDR3 is TGTGCCTGGAGTGAGGGGACAGTCCTATCTGGGGCCAACGTCCTGACTTTC. The genes are TRBV30 and TRBJ2-6, with TRBD1 matching 7 bases. V was clipped by 1 base and J by 1 base; unmatched bases: 7. The length of the CDR3 is 17 residues. Germline V gene sequence: CDR1 GTSNPN, CDR2 SVGIG (reference sequence).

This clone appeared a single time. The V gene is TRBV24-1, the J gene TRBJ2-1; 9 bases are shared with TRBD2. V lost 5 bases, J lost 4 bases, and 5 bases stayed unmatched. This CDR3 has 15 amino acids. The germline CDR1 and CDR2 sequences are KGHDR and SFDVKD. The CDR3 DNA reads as TGTGCCACCAGTGCCATTAGCGGGGGATACAATGAGCAGTTCTTC. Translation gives CATSAISGGYNEQFF.

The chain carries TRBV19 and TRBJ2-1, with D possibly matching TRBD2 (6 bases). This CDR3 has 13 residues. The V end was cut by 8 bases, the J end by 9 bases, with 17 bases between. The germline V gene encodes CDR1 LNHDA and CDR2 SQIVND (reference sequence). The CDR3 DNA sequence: TGTGCCAGTGGGGGACTCCGTTTAGGTGAGCAGTTCTTC. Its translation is CASGGLRLGEQFF.

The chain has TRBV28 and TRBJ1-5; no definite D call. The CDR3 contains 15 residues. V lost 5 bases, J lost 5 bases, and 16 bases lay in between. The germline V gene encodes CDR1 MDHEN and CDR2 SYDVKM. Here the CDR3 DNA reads TGTGCCAGCAGTAACCCCAGTGGAGCCTATCAGCCCCAGCATTTT. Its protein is CASSNPSGAYQPQHF.

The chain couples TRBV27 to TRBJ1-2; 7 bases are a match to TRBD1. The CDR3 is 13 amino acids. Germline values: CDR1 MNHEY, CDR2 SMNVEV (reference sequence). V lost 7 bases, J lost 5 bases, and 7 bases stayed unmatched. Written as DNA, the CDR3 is TGTGCCAGCAAGGAACGGGACAGATATGGCTACACCTTC. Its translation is CASKERDRYGYTF.

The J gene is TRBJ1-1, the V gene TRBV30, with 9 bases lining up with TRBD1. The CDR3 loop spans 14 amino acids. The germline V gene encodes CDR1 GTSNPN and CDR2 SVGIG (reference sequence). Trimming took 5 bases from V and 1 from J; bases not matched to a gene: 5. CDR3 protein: CAWEGQGWNTEAFF. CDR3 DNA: TGTGCCTGGGAGGGACAGGGCTGGAACACTGAAGCTTTCTTT. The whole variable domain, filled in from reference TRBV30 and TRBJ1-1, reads SQTIHQWPATLVQPVGSPLSLECTVEGTSNPNLYWYRQAAGRGLQLLFYSVGIGQISSEVPQNLSASRPQDRQFILSSKKLLLSDSGFYLCAWEGQGWNTEAFFGQGTRLTVV.

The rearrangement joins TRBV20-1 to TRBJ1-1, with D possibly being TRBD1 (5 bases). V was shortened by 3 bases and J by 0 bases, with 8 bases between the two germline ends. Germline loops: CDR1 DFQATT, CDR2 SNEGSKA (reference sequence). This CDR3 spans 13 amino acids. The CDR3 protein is CSASKDMNTEAFF. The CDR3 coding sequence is TGCAGTGCTAGTAAGGACATGAACACTGAAGCTTTCTTT.

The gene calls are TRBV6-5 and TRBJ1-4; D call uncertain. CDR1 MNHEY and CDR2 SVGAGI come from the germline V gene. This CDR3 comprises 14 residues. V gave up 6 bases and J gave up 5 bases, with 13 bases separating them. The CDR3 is CASSHGRENEKLFF. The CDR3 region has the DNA TGTGCCAGCAGCCACGGACGGGAAAATGAAAAACTGTTTTTT.